Here is one T cell receptor (beta chain) with its context. V trimming: 0 bases; J trimming: 1 base; junction bases outside the gene matches: 0. The CDR3 loop spans 15 amino acids. The germline CDR1 and CDR2 sequences are WNHNN and SYGVQD (reference sequence). The source of the sample is a study of blood T cell repertoires in COVID-19. Background on the study: Researchers got acute and convalescent COVID-19 samples from the United States, Italy and Spain. Sample material is recorded as cDNA or gDNA derived from T cells, B-cell-depleted T cells, or PBMCs.

Original methodology: Amplified reference gene primers provided the basis for estimating nucleated cell counts. Clones were read by immunoSEQ multiplex PCR, and TCRdb kept only the in-frame ones, dropping some. V and J calls and clone size are as listed in that table; D and trimming were resolved from the DNA. The sample has about 200,000 clones; around 86% are singletons. The specimen sequenced was peripheral blood. This receptor was taken from a man in his sixties with acute or convalescent COVID-19. The rearrangement joins TRBV10-1 to TRBJ1-3; 7 bases agree with TRBD1. CDR3 sequence reads: CASSESTGSGNTIYF. The CDR3 bases are TGCGCCAGCAGTGAGTCGACAGGGTCTGGAAACACCATATATTTT.